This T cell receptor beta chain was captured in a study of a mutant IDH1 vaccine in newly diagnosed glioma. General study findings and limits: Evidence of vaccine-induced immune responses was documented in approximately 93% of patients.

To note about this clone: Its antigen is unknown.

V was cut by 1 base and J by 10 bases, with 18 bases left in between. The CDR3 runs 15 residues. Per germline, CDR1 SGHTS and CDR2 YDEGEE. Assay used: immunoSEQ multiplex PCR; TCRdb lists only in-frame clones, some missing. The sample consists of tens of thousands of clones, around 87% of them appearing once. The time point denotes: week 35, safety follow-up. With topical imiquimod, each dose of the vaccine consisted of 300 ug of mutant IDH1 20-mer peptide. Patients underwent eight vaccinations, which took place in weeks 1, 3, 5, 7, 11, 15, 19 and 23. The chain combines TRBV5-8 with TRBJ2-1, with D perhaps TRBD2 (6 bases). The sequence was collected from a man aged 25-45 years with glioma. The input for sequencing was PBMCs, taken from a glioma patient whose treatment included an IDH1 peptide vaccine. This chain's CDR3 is CASSLWEALAGEQFF. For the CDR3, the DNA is TGTGCCAGCAGCTTGTGGGAGGCTCTCGCGGGCGAGCAGTTCTTC.